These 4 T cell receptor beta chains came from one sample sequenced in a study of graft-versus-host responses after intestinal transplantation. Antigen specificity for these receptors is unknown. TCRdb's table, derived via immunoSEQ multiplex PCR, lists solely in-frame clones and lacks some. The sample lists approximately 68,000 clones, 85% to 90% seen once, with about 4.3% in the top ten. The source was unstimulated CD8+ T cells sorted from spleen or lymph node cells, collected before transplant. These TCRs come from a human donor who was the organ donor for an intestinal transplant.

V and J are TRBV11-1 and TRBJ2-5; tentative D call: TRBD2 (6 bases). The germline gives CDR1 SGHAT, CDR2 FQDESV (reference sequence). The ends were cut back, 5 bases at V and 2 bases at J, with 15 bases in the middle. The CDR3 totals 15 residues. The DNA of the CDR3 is TGTGCCAGCAGCCGACAGACCGGGACTCAAGAGACCCAGTACTTC. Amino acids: CASSRQTGTQETQYF.

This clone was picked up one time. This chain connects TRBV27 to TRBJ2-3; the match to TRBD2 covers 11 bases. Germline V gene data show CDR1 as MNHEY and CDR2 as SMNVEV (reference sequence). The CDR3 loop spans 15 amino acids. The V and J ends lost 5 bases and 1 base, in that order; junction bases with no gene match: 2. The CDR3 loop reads CASSISGGGTDTQYF. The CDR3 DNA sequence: TGTGCCAGCAGTATTAGCGGGGGGGGCACAGATACGCAGTATTTT.

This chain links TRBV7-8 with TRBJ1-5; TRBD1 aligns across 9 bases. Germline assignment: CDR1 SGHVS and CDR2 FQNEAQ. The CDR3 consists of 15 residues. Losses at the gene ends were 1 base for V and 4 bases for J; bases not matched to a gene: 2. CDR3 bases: TGTGCCAGCAGCTTAGTGACAGGGGGGAATCAGCCCCAGCATTTT. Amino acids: CASSLVTGGNQPQHF.

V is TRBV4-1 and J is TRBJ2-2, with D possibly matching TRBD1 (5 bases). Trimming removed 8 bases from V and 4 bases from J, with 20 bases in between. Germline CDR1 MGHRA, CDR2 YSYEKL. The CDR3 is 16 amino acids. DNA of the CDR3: TGCGCCAGCTGTAAGACAGCCGGAAGCTTCACCGGGGAGCTGTTTTTT. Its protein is CASCKTAGSFTGELFF.